The source of this T cell receptor beta chain is a study of beta chain features in type 1 diabetes. About the study: Cell yields, gender and age were similar in healthy donors and patients. Findings of the study overall: Type 1 diabetes patients showed fewer insertions and more deletions at VDJ junctions.

Sequencing targeted expressed TCRB transcripts, as all isolated RNA had been reverse transcribed. Data came from immunoSEQ multiplex PCR; TCRdb stores just in-frame clones and leaves some out. The sample has around 180,000 clones, more than 10% seen once. The V and J ends lost 6 bases and 3 bases, in that order; junction bases with no gene match: 5. CDR1 is SNHLY and CDR2 is FYNNEI in the germline V gene. The CDR3 is 14 residues long. Notes on this clone: Its specificity is unknown.

The V and J genes are TRBV2 and TRBJ2-7, with 10 positions matching TRBD2. The sequence was obtained from a woman under 30 in good health. Sequenced input: central memory CD4+ T cells from blood. CDR3 in amino acids: CASSESSGSYEQYF. CDR3 DNA sequence: TGTGCCAGCAGCGAATCTAGCGGGAGCTACGAGCAGTACTTC.